This T cell receptor (beta chain) was identified during a study of sequential checkpoint blockade in melanoma. Looking at the study overall: After both sequences, patients received maintenance nivolumab.

Germline V lookup: CDR1 SGHVS, CDR2 FNYEAQ. The CDR3 loop spans 14 amino acids. Trimming pared 5 bases from V and 13 bases from J, leaving 24 bases between. Produced via immunoSEQ multiplex PCR; TCRdb's table is partial and in-frame only. The sample contains approximately 23,000 clones, approximately 79% of which appear only once. Treatment defined: randomized to nivolumab then ipilimumab (arm A) or the reverse (arm B). DNA-damaging chemotherapy had not been given to any patient beforehand. Sequences were derived from CD8+ T cells sorted from blood (inferred from file names), sampled from a patient given nivolumab and ipilimumab in sequence. The TCR was taken from a human donor with melanoma. The gene calls are TRBV7-6 and TRBJ2-7; a weak D match, TRBD1 (6 bases). For the CDR3, the DNA is TGTGCCAGCAGCCCATCGGGTGGGGGCCCCCAGCTTTACTTC. As protein: CASSPSGGGPQLYF.